This TCR beta chain was captured in a study of cytomegalovirus exposure and HLA in healthy donors. General observations from the study: In a later analysis, TCR beta V- and J-gene trimming showed a link to a missense DCLRE1C variant. Upon later analysis, HLA-associated TCR beta chains proved more clonally expanded than other, equally common chains.

This clone occurred once. Its matching antigen is unknown. The CDR3 runs to 19 residues. The PCR had 60 Vbeta and 13 Jbeta primers. Data came from immunoSEQ multiplex PCR; TCRdb stores just in-frame clones and leaves some out. Seen here are some 140,000 clones, 72% observed once, and the top ten hold approximately 4%. The source material was PBMCs. This chain uses TRBV21-1 with TRBJ1-6; TRBD1 was called by the table and not checked on the DNA. TRBV21-1 is a listed pseudogene. The sequence was collected from a middle-aged man in good health and CMV-seropositive. Here the CDR3 reads CASSKDKGDRGKYNSPLHF. The CDR3 DNA is TGTGCCAGCAGCAAAGATAAGGGGGACAGGGGGAAATATAATTCACCCCTCCACTTT.